A single sample gave rise to the 28 T cell receptor beta chains below, sequenced in a study of monozygotic twins with cystic fibrosis. Profiled with immunoSEQ multiplex PCR; TCRdb holds only in-frame clones, not every one. This sample has roughly 20,000 clones; roughly 89% occur once, and the top ten carry around 1.6%. The specimen sequenced was blood. The receptors derive from a girl aged 2-10 years with cystic fibrosis.

The V and J genes are TRBV27 and TRBJ2-2; D tentatively reads TRBD1 or TRBD2 (5 bases each). V lost 2 bases and J 5 bases, leaving 9 bases between the germline ends. The germline gives CDR1 MNHEY, CDR2 SMNVEV (reference sequence). The CDR3 consists of 14 residues. This chain's CDR3 is CASSLGTGTGELFF. CDR3 DNA: TGTGCCAGCAGTTTAGGGACGGGGACCGGGGAGCTGTTTTTT.

The gene calls are TRBV4-2 and TRBJ2-3, with a possible D match to TRBD2 (6 bases). Germline V gene sequence: CDR1 LGHNA, CDR2 YNFKEQ. This CDR3 comprises 14 residues. Trimming cost V 0 bases and J 3 bases, with 7 bases left between them. CDR3 protein: CASSQDAGTDTQYF. The CDR3 nucleotides read TGTGCCAGCAGCCAAGATGCGGGAACAGATACGCAGTATTTT.

The chain employs TRBV5-1 and TRBJ1-2; D is perhaps TRBD1 (6 bases). The ends were cut back, 6 bases at V and 2 bases at J, with 23 bases in the middle. The CDR3 loop spans 17 amino acids. Germline V lookup: CDR1 SGHRS, CDR2 YFSETQ. CDR3 protein: CASTGGRLEDSNYGYTF. DNA for the CDR3: TGCGCCAGCACCGGGGGCAGGTTGGAAGACTCGAACTATGGCTACACCTTC.

This clone was observed a single time. The chain carries TRBV5-6 and TRBJ2-6; D possibly corresponds to TRBD1 (6 bases). The CDR3 is 17 residues long. Germline CDR1 is SGHDT and CDR2 is YYEEEE. V was pared by 6 bases and J by 1 base, with 17 bases between. The CDR3 here is CASKRQDSESGANVLTF. The CDR3 coding sequence is TGTGCCAGCAAGAGGCAGGACAGCGAGTCTGGGGCCAACGTCCTGACTTTC.

The J gene is TRBJ2-7, the V gene TRBV11-2; 8 bases map to TRBD2. The CDR3 is 15 residues long. In germline, CDR1 is SGHAT, CDR2 FQNNGV. The trim removed 2 bases at V and 5 bases at J, leaving 8 bases unmatched. This chain's CDR3 is CASSLTSAGADEQYF. CDR3 bases: TGTGCCAGCAGCTTAACTTCAGCGGGAGCAGACGAGCAGTACTTC.

The rearrangement joins TRBV4-1 to TRBJ2-2, with D unresolved. The CDR3 is 14 amino acids. V shed 3 bases and J shed 7 bases, with 12 bases lying between them. The germline gives CDR1 MGHRA, CDR2 YSYEKL. In DNA form, the CDR3 reads TGCGCCAGCAGCCAGAGAGACGGATTCGGGGAGCTGTTTTTT. Protein sequence: CASSQRDGFGELFF.

The chain has TRBV6-1 and TRBJ1-3; a weak D match, TRBD1 (6 bases). Germline loops: CDR1 MNHNS, CDR2 SASEGT. The CDR3 has 15 amino acids. Between the trimmed V and J ends, which lost 5 bases and 0 bases, there was a span of 11 bases. The CDR3 is CASSSTGFSGNTIYF. For the CDR3, the DNA is TGTGCCAGCAGTTCTACAGGGTTCTCTGGAAACACCATATATTTT.

This clone was detected a few times. The chain couples TRBV15 to TRBJ1-1, with unresolved D. CDR3 length: 11 amino acids. V lost 6 bases and J lost 5, with 7 bases in between. CDR1 is LNHNV, CDR2 YYDKDF, per germline (reference sequence). CDR3 amino acids: CATRAGTEAFF. In nucleotides, the CDR3 is TGTGCCACCAGGGCCGGGACTGAAGCTTTCTTT.

CDR3 coding DNA: TGTGCCAGCAAATTCGACGGGCCCCGCACAGATACGCAGTATTTT. Its translation is CASKFDGPRTDTQYF. V gene TRBV2 combines with J gene TRBJ2-3; D is ambiguous. Germline V gene lookup returns CDR1 SNHLY and CDR2 FYNNEI. The CDR3 length is 15 residues. Trimming pared 7 bases from V and 1 base from J, leaving 15 bases between.

The genes are TRBV18 and TRBJ2-3, with D possibly being TRBD2 (5 bases). CDR1 and CDR2 (germline): KGHSH, LQKENI. This CDR3 region has 14 residues. The V and J ends lost 3 bases and 0 bases respectively, with 7 bases between them. CDR3 bases: TGTGCCAGCTCACCGTCGGGGAGCACAGATACGCAGTATTTT. It yields the protein CASSPSGSTDTQYF.

V and J are TRBV5-1 and TRBJ2-1, with TRBD2 matching over 15 bases. Trimming at V came to 3 bases and at J to 10 bases, leaving 5 bases not matched to a gene. This CDR3 contains 15 residues. Germline CDR1 SGHRS, CDR2 YFSETQ. CDR3 amino acids: CASSSWGLAGGEQFF. For the CDR3, the DNA is TGCGCCAGCAGCTCTTGGGGACTAGCGGGAGGCGAGCAGTTCTTC.

The rearrangement joins TRBV15 to TRBJ2-5; 12 bases are a match to TRBD2. Trimming removed 7 bases from V and 4 bases from J; junction bases left unmatched: 4. The length of the CDR3 is 14 residues. The germline V gene has CDR1 LNHNV and CDR2 YYDKDF (reference sequence). CDR3 sequence (DNA): TGTGCCACCACTCTAGCGGGAGGGGGAGAGACCCAGTACTTC. The encoded protein is CATTLAGGGETQYF.

This clone has more than one count but fewer than ten. This chain uses TRBV19 with TRBJ2-1; 10 bases are a match to TRBD2. The CDR3 consists of 16 residues. The germline V gene encodes CDR1 LNHDA and CDR2 SQIVND (reference sequence). The V segment lost 5 bases and the J segment 6 bases; nucleotides outside the gene matches: 10. The CDR3 sequence: CASSSRLAGQRNEQFF. The CDR3 bases are TGTGCCAGTAGTTCCAGACTAGCGGGCCAGCGCAATGAGCAGTTCTTC.

The table lists this clone with a count of one. This rearrangement joins TRBV13 to TRBJ1-5, with D perhaps TRBD1 (6 bases). Trimming took off 0 bases at V and 0 bases at J, with 9 bases between the two ends. The length of the CDR3 is 16 residues. Germline CDR1 is PRHDT and CDR2 is FYEKMQ (reference sequence). The CDR3 loop reads CASSLGRDTSNQPQHF. The CDR3 region has the DNA TGTGCCAGCAGCTTAGGGCGGGACACTAGCAATCAGCCCCAGCATTTT. Looking up the rest from reference TRBV13 and TRBJ1-5 gives the full variable domain: AAGVIQSPRHLIKEKRETATLKCYPIPRHDTVYWYQQGPGQDPQFLISFYEKMQSDKGSIPDRFSAQQFSDYHSELNMSSLELGDSALYFCASSLGRDTSNQPQHFGDGTRLSIL.

The chain couples TRBV19 to TRBJ1-2; the D gene is possibly TRBD1 (6 bases). CDR3 length equals 13 residues. The germline V and J ends were trimmed by 2 bases and 4 bases, with 8 bases remaining between them. Germline CDR1 and CDR2: LNHDA and SQIVND (reference sequence). CDR3 region: CASSIPTGYGYTF. Here the CDR3 DNA reads TGTGCCAGTAGTATACCGACAGGCTATGGCTACACCTTC. Full variable domain (missing parts from reference TRBV19 and TRBJ1-2): DGGITQSPKYLFRKEGQNVTLSCEQNLNHDAMYWYRQDPGQGLRLIYYSQIVNDFQKGDIAEGYSVSREKKESFPLTVTSAQKNPTAFYLCASSIPTGYGYTFGSGTRLTVV.

The J gene is TRBJ2-7, the V gene TRBV12-5, with D unclear. This CDR3 has 12 residues. CDR1 LGHNT and CDR2 FRNRAP come from the germline V gene. V lost 3 bases and J 10 bases, leaving 13 bases between the germline ends. This CDR3 reads CASGFGQRTQYF. The CDR3 nucleotides read TGTGCTAGTGGTTTCGGGCAGCGCACTCAGTACTTC.

J is TRBJ2-2 and V is TRBV6-1, with 9 bases that match TRBD2. The CDR3 runs 16 residues. CDR1 and CDR2 from the germline V gene are MNHNS and SASEGT. Trimming at V came to 4 bases and at J to 4 bases, leaving 7 bases not matched to a gene. Written as DNA, the CDR3 is TGTGCCAGCAGTGGGCGGGGGGGCGTCGGCACCGGGGAGCTGTTTTTT. Amino acids: CASSGRGGVGTGELFF.

J is TRBJ2-5 and V is TRBV11-3, with TRBD1 identical over 8 bases. Germline V gene lookup returns CDR1 SGHNT and CDR2 YENEEA. The CDR3 loop spans 15 amino acids. Trimming took 2 bases from V and 4 from J; bases not matched to a gene: 6. The CDR3 DNA follows: TGTGCCAGCAGCTTACTGGGACAGGCCGGAGAGACCCAGTACTTC. This codes for CASSLLGQAGETQYF.

The chain uses TRBV5-1 and TRBJ1-1; 7 nucleotides align to TRBD1. CDR1 and CDR2 from the germline V gene are SGHRS and YFSETQ. The CDR3 is 15 amino acids. The V and J ends lost 4 bases and 1 base, in that order; junction bases with no gene match: 7. CDR3 residues: CASSNIGQENTEAFF. CDR3 coding DNA: TGCGCCAGCAGCAATATCGGACAGGAGAACACTGAAGCTTTCTTT.

The chain has TRBV6-4 and TRBJ1-5, with D possibly matching TRBD1 (6 bases). The CDR3 length is 14 residues. Germline CDR1 MRHNA, CDR2 SNTAGT. Between the trimmed V and J ends, which lost 9 bases and 4 bases, there was a span of 16 bases. This CDR3 is CASTQRQDNQPQHF. The CDR3 coding sequence is TGTGCCAGTACTCAACGACAGGATAATCAGCCCCAGCATTTT.

The V gene is TRBV6-1, the J gene TRBJ2-1, with 10 nucleotides matching TRBD2. Germline-derived CDR1 and CDR2 are MNHNS and SASEGT. CDR3 length equals 15 residues. The junction had 14 bases not matched to a gene; V was cut back by 9 bases and J by 9 bases. Here the CDR3 reads CASTREAGGPSEQFF. DNA for the CDR3: TGTGCCAGTACTAGGGAAGCGGGAGGGCCAAGTGAGCAGTTCTTC.

This chain links TRBV4-3 with TRBJ2-7, with a tentative D call TRBD1 (5 bases). V lost 0 bases and J lost 3, with 12 bases in between. CDR3 size: 15 residues. The germline CDR1 and CDR2 sequences are LGHNA and YSLEER. The CDR3 loop reads CASSQESQGSYEQYF. For the CDR3, the DNA is TGCGCCAGCAGCCAAGAGTCCCAGGGAAGCTACGAGCAGTACTTC.

The chain recombines TRBV5-4 with TRBJ1-1; 7 bases map to TRBD1. This CDR3 contains 18 residues. Unmatched junction bases numbered 18, after V lost 2 bases and J lost 5 bases. The germline gives CDR1 SGHNT, CDR2 YYREEE (reference sequence). Written as DNA, the CDR3 is TGTGCCAGCAGCTTAGAGGAGTCACAGGCTCGACAGGGTACTGAAGCTTTCTTT. It specifies CASSLEESQARQGTEAFF.

V is TRBV11-2 and J is TRBJ2-3; D is possibly TRBD1 (6 bases). V was trimmed by 4 bases and J by 3 bases, leaving 14 bases between them. There are 15 residues in the CDR3. CDR1 SGHAT and CDR2 FQNNGV come from the germline V gene. CDR3: CASSSGGPRTDTQYF. The DNA of the CDR3 is TGTGCCAGCAGCTCTGGGGGCCCCAGGACAGATACGCAGTATTTT.

The V call is TRBV11-3, the J call TRBJ2-1; TRBD1 is a possible D gene (6 bases). The CDR3 has 13 residues. Germline lookup yields CDR1 SGHNT and CDR2 YENEEA. Trimming cost V 8 bases and J 0 bases, with 8 bases left between them. The CDR3 reads CASGRGSYNEQFF. In DNA, the CDR3 is TGTGCCAGCGGCAGGGGCTCCTACAATGAGCAGTTCTTC.

V and J are TRBV11-3 and TRBJ2-2, with TRBD1 identical over 11 bases. Losses at the gene ends were 5 bases for V and 4 bases for J; bases not matched to a gene: 6. The CDR3 loop spans 16 amino acids. The germline V gene has CDR1 SGHNT and CDR2 YENEEA. The CDR3 loop is CASSPGTGGFTGELFF. CDR3 DNA: TGTGCCAGCAGCCCCGGGACAGGGGGTTTCACCGGGGAGCTGTTTTTT.

The chain uses TRBV27 and TRBJ1-2; 9 nucleotides agree with TRBD1. The CDR3 contains 15 residues. Germline CDR1 and CDR2: MNHEY and SMNVEV (reference sequence). Losses at the gene ends were 4 bases for V and 5 bases for J; bases not matched to a gene: 8. CDR3 bases: TGTGCCAGCAGTTGGGGACAGGGAGGGACTTATGGCTACACCTTC. Translation: CASSWGQGGTYGYTF.

The J gene is TRBJ2-1, the V gene TRBV30; D ambiguous. V dropped 1 base and J dropped 8 bases, with 12 bases sitting between them. Germline lookup yields CDR1 GTSNPN and CDR2 SVGIG (reference sequence). The CDR3 length is 13 residues. The chain's CDR3 is CAWSGGPEDEQFF. DNA for the CDR3: TGTGCCTGGAGTGGAGGACCAGAAGATGAGCAGTTCTTC.